The entry below gives a single TCR beta chain sequence along with its context. These data originate in a study of T cells after yellow fever vaccination. V lost 2 bases, J lost 4 bases, and 18 bases lay in between. CDR1 is SGHRS, CDR2 YFSETQ, per germline. CDR3 length: 16 residues. Each CDR3 protein is one row after TCRdb ran MiXCR on the 5' RACE reads. The sample lists some 350,000 distinct CDR3 sequences, around a tenth occurring once. The specimen was PBMCs, collected on the day of the first yellow fever vaccination. The clonotype was recovered from a man aged 18 to 30 who received the YFV17D yellow fever vaccine. This chain links TRBV5-1 with TRBJ1-1, with D possibly being TRBD1 (5 bases). The CDR3 DNA sequence: TGCGCCAGCAGCTTTTCCTTTGGACGGGGCGGCACTGAAGCTTTCTTT. It yields the protein CASSFSFGRGGTEAFF.